Sequencing of this TCR beta chain was carried out in a study of control samples from healthy donors and cancer patients. Germline CDR1 reads LGHDT; CDR2 reads YNNKEL (reference sequence). There are 13 residues in the CDR3. The germline V and J ends were trimmed by 1 base and 7 bases, with 7 bases remaining between them. Data came from immunoSEQ multiplex PCR; TCRdb stores just in-frame clones and leaves some out. Among 390,000 or so clones listed, about 93% were seen once. This clonotype was sampled from a man aged 35-49 years with head and neck cancer. The gene calls are TRBV3-1 (or the pseudogene TRBV3-2) and TRBJ2-2; no definite D call. Sequenced: PBMCs. The CDR3 DNA reads as TGTGCCAGCAGCCAAGCGGGTAGCGGGGAGCTGTTTTTT. Its protein is CASSQAGSGELFF.